This TCR beta chain was recorded in a study of siplizumab effects on memory and regulatory T cells. The study, taken as a whole, reports: Phenotypic classification as naive or memory proved unattainable for roughly 80-97% of proliferating CD4+ or CD8+ clones. Alloreactive sequences from unstimulated CD4+ memory cells fell significantly with siplizumab. It seemed that naive T cells were more diverse than memory cells and were major contributors to the alloresponse. A small minority of alloreactive clones were mapped to unstimulated subsets.

Turning to this clone: The target antigen is unknown.

Measured with immunoSEQ multiplex PCR; TCRdb has only the in-frame clones, and not every one. The table lists 100,000 or so clones, 90% to 95% of them singletons. The source of this sequence is a human donor in good health. The specimen was Tregs sorted from blood.

In DNA form, the CDR3 reads TGTGCCAGCAGCAAAACTAACGGGGCATATCAGGAGCAGTTCTTC. This codes for CASSKTNGAYQEQFF. The V and J genes are TRBV21-1 and TRBJ2-1. TRBV21-1 is termed a pseudogene. The CDR3 extends over 15 amino acids.